One sample yielded the 12 T cell receptor beta chains listed below, sequenced in a study of cytomegalovirus exposure and HLA in healthy donors. PCR amplification relied on 60 Vbeta primers (plus 13 Jbeta primers). Sequencing was performed with immunoSEQ multiplex PCR; in TCRdb, only in-frame clones are kept and a portion is missing. Counted here are 130,000 to 150,000 clones, approximately 9% occurring once; the ten biggest clones make up 1.5% to 2%. What was sequenced was PBMCs. Receptors originate from a male donor in good health and CMV-seronegative.

This clone was observed a handful of times. V and J are TRBV4-2 and TRBJ1-4; D gene uncertain. In germline, CDR1 is LGHNA, CDR2 YNFKEQ. The CDR3 is 12 amino acids. V was cut by 1 base and J by 6 bases, with 3 bases left in between. CDR3 DNA: TGTGCCAGCAGCCAAGCGGATGAAAAACTGTTTTTT. Residues: CASSQADEKLFF.

This clone was seen a handful of times. This sequence joins TRBV19 and TRBJ2-7; D gene ambiguous. The germline gives CDR1 LNHDA, CDR2 SQIVND (reference sequence). The CDR3 sequence is 13 residues long. Between the trimmed V and J ends, which lost 2 bases and 6 bases, there was a span of 11 bases. The CDR3 nucleotides read TGTGCCAGTAGTATATGGGCGTACGGCGAGCAGTACTTC. Translation gives CASSIWAYGEQYF.

This clone appeared a few times. The chain combines TRBV6-5 with TRBJ1-6; 9 bases match TRBD1. V lost 6 bases and J lost 10; bases outside the gene matches: 7. CDR1 MNHEY and CDR2 SVGAGI come from the germline V gene. The CDR3 runs 14 residues. For the CDR3, the DNA is TGTGCCAGCAGAACAACAGGGGGCGGCTCACCCCTCCACTTT. Residues: CASRTTGGGSPLHF.

This clone was picked up a small number of times. This rearrangement joins TRBV28 to TRBJ1-1; D remains ambiguous. CDR3 length: 13 residues. Germline V gene data show CDR1 as MDHEN and CDR2 as SYDVKM. V was pared by 4 bases and J by 0 bases, with 6 bases between. Written as DNA, the CDR3 is TGTGCCAGCAGTTCTCGTCTGAACACTGAAGCTTTCTTT. Protein product: CASSSRLNTEAFF.

J is TRBJ2-5 and V is TRBV15, with D hard to call. CDR1 is LNHNV, CDR2 YYDKDF, per germline (reference sequence). V lost 1 base and J lost 5, with 8 bases in between. The CDR3 has 13 amino acids. The chain's CDR3 is CATSRVPEETQYF. In DNA form, the CDR3 reads TGTGCCACCAGCAGAGTACCCGAGGAGACCCAGTACTTC.

With respect to this clone: It is unclear where the CDR3 begins or ends on the DNA, so no DNA is shown, and the CDR3 is as TCRdb lists it. The rearrangement joins TRBV21-1 to TRBJ1-1. TRBV21-1 is recorded as a pseudogene. Inclusive of both ends, the CDR3 amounts to 14 amino acids. CDR3 region: CASIQWGVGTEAFF.

CDR3 bases: TGTGCTAGTGGTTTGGTACCCGGGTCGCTGTTTTTT. Its protein product is CASGLVPGSLFF. V is TRBV12-5 and J is TRBJ2-2, with D unclear. Trimming took off 0 bases at V and 13 bases at J, with 9 bases between the two ends. The CDR3 loop spans 12 amino acids. Per germline, CDR1 LGHNT and CDR2 FRNRAP.

This clone was picked up a small number of times. This chain uses TRBV14 with TRBJ1-5; 7 positions match TRBD1. This CDR3 region has 14 residues. Losses at the gene ends were 1 base for V and 7 bases for J; bases not matched to a gene: 4. Germline lookup yields CDR1 SGHDN and CDR2 FVKESK. The CDR3 reads CASSQGQGRQPQHF. The CDR3 DNA follows: TGTGCCAGCAGCCAAGGACAGGGAAGACAGCCCCAGCATTTT. Looking up the rest from reference TRBV14 and TRBJ1-5 gives the full variable domain: EAGVTQFPSHSVIEKGQTVTLRCDPISGHDNLYWYRRVMGKEIKFLLHFVKESKQDESGMPNNRFLAERTGGTYSTLKVQPAELEDSGVYFCASSQGQGRQPQHFGDGTRLSIL.

CDR3 amino acids: CASSETGRGAFF. The CDR3 bases are TGTGCCAGCAGTGAAACAGGGAGAGGAGCTTTCTTT. The V and J genes are TRBV28 and TRBJ1-1; possibly TRBD1 for D (6 bases). The V gene's germline CDR1 is MDHEN and CDR2 SYDVKM. The CDR3 is 12 residues long. Trimming shortened V by 5 bases and J by 10 bases, and 14 bases separated the two germline ends.

This clone was seen only a few times. In DNA form, the CDR3 reads TGTGCCAGCAGTTTATTTGGGCATCCCGAAATCATGAACACTGAAGCTTTCTTT. This codes for CASSLFGHPEIMNTEAFF. The chain combines TRBV28 with TRBJ1-1, with D hard to call. Germline V gene sequence: CDR1 MDHEN, CDR2 SYDVKM. This CDR3 contains 18 residues. Trimming removed 1 base from V and 0 bases from J, with 18 bases in between.

This clone was seen a handful of times. This sample includes further DNA sequences coding for the same CDR3. The genes are TRBV7-9 and TRBJ2-7, with D perhaps matching TRBD2 (7 bases). The CDR3 loop spans 14 amino acids. CDR1 and CDR2 from the germline V gene are SEHNR and FQNEAQ (reference sequence). V dropped 3 bases and J dropped 4 bases, with 13 bases sitting between them. The CDR3 nucleotides read TGTGCCAGCAGCTTTGCGGGGGCCGTATACGAGCAGTACTTC. This gives the protein CASSFAGAVYEQYF. Drawing the rest from reference TRBV7-9 and TRBJ2-7, the complete variable domain is DTGVSQNPRHKITKRGQNVTFRCDPISEHNRLYWYRQTLGQGPEFLTYFQNEAQLEKSRLLSDRFSAERPKGSFSTLEIQRTEQGDSAMYLCASSFAGAVYEQYFGPGTRLTVT.

This sequence joins TRBV27 and TRBJ2-7; D may be TRBD2 (6 bases). CDR1 MNHEY and CDR2 SMNVEV come from the germline V gene (reference sequence). This CDR3 contains 13 residues. Trimming took 5 bases from V and 7 from J, leaving 15 bases between them. CDR3: CASSAGWGWEQYF. The CDR3 region has the DNA TGTGCCAGCAGTGCGGGGTGGGGGTGGGAGCAGTACTTC.